The T cell receptor beta chain described here comes from a study of CD8 T cells in Susac syndrome (dated by TCRdb to about 2019). For context, the study as a whole: The study used repertoire sequencing to test whether antigen drove CD8+ T cell activation and differentiation in Susac syndrome. The study compared CD8+ T cell repertoire clonality among about a dozen healthy donors, 14 Susac syndrome patients and about 16 multiple sclerosis patients.

The investigation overall reported the following: The study acknowledged that relatively few individuals were included in the TCR sequencing and HLA analysis.

Counted from cysteine to phenylalanine, this CDR3 has 13 amino acids. Only CDR3 DNA remains: 39 bases, in frame from the first base. V was cut back by 2 bases and J by 7 bases, leaving a gap of 8 bases between them. CDR1 and CDR2 are read off the germline V gene (reference sequence) as MNHEY and SMNVEV. As regards this clonotype: The specificity of this receptor is unknown. Base qualities are not at hand, and no much larger clone is one base apart.

RNA was extracted using the RNeasy kit, and roughly 0.5 to 1 ug of the RNA was reverse transcribed with random hexamers. The immunoSEQ multiplex PCR assay, covering 54 Vbeta and 13 Jbeta segments, was used to amplify TCR beta CDR3 regions. PCR amplification bias was corrected using a synthetic template baseline for primer optimization and computational correction. The paper's data handling went like this. Reads were assigned to V, D and J genes according to IMGT and analyzed in immunoSEQ Analyzer, with only productive sequences retained. To calculate clonality, Shannon entropy was normalized by log2 of the number of productive unique sequences and then subtracted from one. Public and private clones were assessed among the 100 most prevalent clones of each patient and control. Susac-specific clones were defined as absent from healthy and MS cohorts, roughly 1,100 published viral clones and other ImmuneACCESS disease sequences. TCRdb's own reprocessing of the public reads used fastp at Q25 and MiXCR and kept productive beta chains. CDR3 protein duplicates are merged, each entry listing the most common genes and DNA. The V and J calls reflect TCRdb's pipeline rather than the authors' work. Within this sample are about 73,000 distinct CDR3 sequences, with about 95% of them counted one time only. Of the sample, about 0.38% is held by the ten largest clones.

Peripheral blood CD8+ and CD4+ T cells from healthy donors, Susac syndrome patients and multiple sclerosis patients were profiled using high-throughput TCR beta sequencing. The multiple sclerosis controls were treatment-naive patients who had stable or active relapsing-remitting disease and met the revised McDonald criteria. Bulk CD8+ and CD4+ T cells were purified by magnetic negative isolation, while CD8+ TEMRA cells were enriched using FACS. Blood was drawn into EDTA tubes, processed within 24 hours, and PBMCs were isolated by density gradient centrifugation. PBMCs intended for TCR sequencing were cryopreserved in liquid nitrogen and thawed later in a water bath at 37 degrees C. Purity of sorted or isolated CD4+, CD8+ and CD8+ TEMRA cells was at least 90%.

The chain was built from TRBV27 and TRBJ2-2; the D gene could be either TRBD1 or TRBD2, each agreeing at 5 bases. The sequenced sample was CD8+ T cells from PBMCs. The origin of this receptor is a human donor with multiple sclerosis. The DNA is as follows: TGTGCCAGCAGTTTAGGGGGTCTCGGGGAGCTGTTTTTT. Its translation reads: CASSLGGLGELFF.